The clone carrying this TCR beta chain was seen at least ten times. Antigen specificity is unknown. This specimen comes from a study of human T cells and chemical hapten exposure. Library preparation tagged each individual cDNA molecule with a unique molecular identifier. TCRdb ran MiXCR on the RACE reads and lists one entry per CDR3 protein. The data show 200,000 to 300,000 distinct CDR3 sequences, with more than 6.5% seen just once and 2% to 3% held by the top ten. Study results and limitations: Significantly more large CDR3 similarity clusters were formed by expanded TCRs than by controls.

As to time point: pre-sensitization, week 0. This sample's treatment: therapeutic diphenylcyclopropenone sensitization with weekly scalp DPC. Germline CDR1 and CDR2: SEHNR and FQNEAQ (reference sequence). Trimming left V 0 bases short and J 7 bases short, with 7 bases between. This CDR3 is 13 amino acids long. The chain recombines TRBV7-9 with TRBJ2-1; TRBD2 is a possible D gene (5 bases). The origin of this receptor is a middle-aged woman with alopecia areata. Some clones in this sample may be carry-over from other donors' samples. This material consisted of whole blood, taken in connection with sensitization to the hapten diphenylcyclopropenone (DPC). The CDR3 bases are TGTGCCAGCAGCTTAGCCGGGGTGAATGAGCAGTTCTTC. It specifies CASSLAGVNEQFF.